Shown below are 16 T cell receptor beta chains from a single sample sequenced in a study of blood T cell repertoires in COVID-19. Using immunoSEQ multiplex PCR, the repertoire was profiled, and TCRdb retains in-frame clones only, with some absent. The repertoire consists of some 38,000 clones, with approximately 78% occurring once and the leading ten covering 9% to 10%. Sequencing used peripheral blood. The receptors were gathered from a man aged 55 to 70 in a cohort sampled during active COVID-19.

This chain joins TRBV6-2 or TRBV6-3 and TRBJ2-7; 12 nucleotides align to TRBD2. CDR1 and CDR2 from the germline V gene are MNHEY and SVGEGT. The CDR3 extends over 17 amino acids. V lost 5 bases, J lost 2 bases, and 10 bases stayed unmatched. The CDR3 bases are TGTGCCAGCAGTCCCTCCACCGGACTAGCGGGGACCTACGAGCAGTACTTC. Its translation: CASSPSTGLAGTYEQYF.

The chain joins TRBV10-3 to TRBJ2-7; 14 bases fit TRBD2. From germline, CDR1 is ENHRY and CDR2 SYGVKD. The CDR3 loop spans 15 amino acids. V lost 11 bases and J lost 4; bases outside the gene matches: 10. The CDR3 region has the DNA TGTGCCGCATCGCGGGGGACTAGCGGGAGTTACGAGCAGTACTTC. It specifies CAASRGTSGSYEQYF.

The chain employs TRBV4-2 and TRBJ2-1; 16 bases line up with TRBD2. The germline CDR1 and CDR2 sequences are LGHNA and YNFKEQ. The V and J ends lost 3 bases and 9 bases, in that order; junction bases with no gene match: 5. This CDR3 is built from 16 residues. Here the CDR3 reads CASSQPGLAGGGEQFF. The CDR3, as DNA: TGTGCCAGCAGCCAGCCGGGACTAGCGGGAGGGGGTGAGCAGTTCTTC.

The rearrangement links TRBV6-2 or TRBV6-3 to TRBJ2-3; tentatively, D is TRBD2 (5 bases). Germline V gene lookup returns CDR1 MNHEY and CDR2 SVGEGT. V was cut by 6 bases and J by 8 bases, with 12 bases left in between. The CDR3 is 12 amino acids. CDR3 sequence reads: CASSEGGITQYF. CDR3 DNA sequence: TGTGCCAGCAGCGAGGGTGGGATTACGCAGTATTTT.

The chain carries TRBV7-9 and TRBJ1-5; 8 bases are shared with TRBD1. The germline CDR1 and CDR2 sequences are SEHNR and FQNEAQ (reference sequence). The J segment lost 6 bases and the V segment lost 2 bases, leaving 12 bases of the junction unmatched. This CDR3 comprises 17 residues. In DNA, the CDR3 is TGTGCCAGCAGCTTACCCCTCTGGGACAGGCACCGTCAGCCCCAGCATTTT. The encoded protein is CASSLPLWDRHRQPQHF.

The V call is TRBV6-2 or TRBV6-3, the J call TRBJ2-5; a possible D gene is TRBD1 (5 bases). CDR3 size: 13 residues. Trimming cost V 5 bases and J 5 bases, with 12 bases left between them. Germline assignment: CDR1 MNHEY and CDR2 SVGEGT. In DNA form, the CDR3 reads TGTGCCAGCAGTCGACAGATTTTGGAGACCCAGTACTTC. Translating gives CASSRQILETQYF.

This clone was counted once. This chain joins TRBV10-3 and TRBJ2-1; no firm D call. The CDR3 is 18 residues long. V lost 5 bases and J lost 0, with 20 bases in between. From germline, CDR1 is ENHRY and CDR2 SYGVKD. CDR3 DNA sequence: TGTGCCATCAGTCTCGACCACTACGCCGGTAGCTCCTACAATGAGCAGTTCTTC. Translated, it gives CAISLDHYAGSSYNEQFF.

V gene TRBV5-6 combines with J gene TRBJ1-2; maybe TRBD1 (5 bases). V was cut by 5 bases and J by 4 bases, with 12 bases left in between. CDR3 size: 13 residues. Germline V gives CDR1 SGHDT, CDR2 YYEEEE. The CDR3 protein is CASRVIGGYGYTF. The CDR3 DNA follows: TGTGCCAGCAGAGTAATCGGGGGCTATGGCTACACCTTC.

The chain uses TRBV11-3 and TRBJ2-3; 7 bases map to TRBD2. This CDR3 region has 16 residues. Trimming removed 6 bases from V and 3 bases from J; junction bases left unmatched: 12. CDR1 is SGHNT and CDR2 is YENEEA in the germline V gene. The chain's CDR3 is CASSLLPGGNTDTQYF. As DNA, the CDR3 is TGTGCCAGCAGTCTATTACCGGGGGGTAATACAGATACGCAGTATTTT. Using reference TRBV11-3 and TRBJ2-3 for the parts outside the CDR3, the full variable domain is EAGVVQSPRYKIIEKKQPVAFWCNPISGHNTLYWYLQNLGQGPELLIRYENEEAVDDSQLPKDRFSAERLKGVDSTLKIQPAELGDSAVYLCASSLLPGGNTDTQYFGPGTRLTVL.

The chain recombines TRBV3-1 (or the pseudogene TRBV3-2) with TRBJ1-2, with D hard to call. The germline gives CDR1 LGHDT, CDR2 YNNKEL (reference sequence). The length of the CDR3 is 13 residues. V shed 0 bases and J shed 7 bases, with 9 bases lying between them. The CDR3 nucleotides are TGTGCCAGCAGCCAAGATCTAGGCGGTGGCTACACCTTC. This codes for CASSQDLGGGYTF.

V and J are TRBV7-2 and TRBJ1-2, with 8 bases that match TRBD1. Germline CDR1 reads SGHTA; CDR2 reads FQGNSA. The V and J ends lost 1 base and 6 bases, in that order; junction bases with no gene match: 7. This CDR3 contains 15 residues. CDR3 in amino acids: CASSLGQGIGNGYTF. CDR3 nucleotides: TGTGCCAGCAGCTTAGGACAGGGGATAGGAAATGGCTACACCTTC.

The sample holds a few counts of this clone. The V gene is TRBV10-1, the J gene TRBJ2-1; 12 bases are a match to TRBD2. The germline gives CDR1 WNHNN, CDR2 SYGVQD (reference sequence). The CDR3 contains 14 residues. After removal of 6 bases from V and 9 bases from J, the junction contained 6 bases not matched to a gene. The CDR3 DNA is TGCGCCAGCAGCGGAGGACTAGCGGGGACTGAGCAGTTCTTC. The encoded protein is CASSGGLAGTEQFF.

This clone occurred once. The chain has TRBV11-2 and TRBJ1-2; D gene unclear. Trimming cost V 1 base and J 3 bases, with 12 bases left between them. The CDR3 extends over 15 amino acids. Per germline, CDR1 SGHAT and CDR2 FQNNGV. The CDR3 DNA sequence: TGTGCCAGCAGCTTAGGTTCAGGCTCGTACTATGGCTACACCTTC. Residues: CASSLGSGSYYGYTF.

Here the CDR3 reads CASSRGNTGELFF. CDR3 sequence (DNA): TGTGCCAGCTCCAGGGGTAACACCGGGGAGCTGTTTTTT. This chain links TRBV28 with TRBJ2-2, with D tentatively TRBD1 (6 bases). V was shortened by 8 bases and J by 2 bases, with 9 bases between the two germline ends. The germline CDR1 and CDR2 sequences are MDHEN and SYDVKM. The CDR3 spans 13 residues.

The chain is built from TRBV6-4 and TRBJ2-1; D might be TRBD2 (6 bases). The length of the CDR3 is 13 residues. Germline loops: CDR1 MRHNA, CDR2 SNTAGT. Trimming removed 5 bases from V and 10 bases from J, with 15 bases in between. Here the CDR3 DNA reads TGTGCCAGCAGTAGTAGCGGCAGTGGGGAGCAGTTCTTC. This translates into CASSSSGSGEQFF.

The genes are TRBV5-1 and TRBJ1-1; TRBD1 aligns across 8 bases. Germline assignment: CDR1 SGHRS and CDR2 YFSETQ. This CDR3 contains 15 residues. The trim removed 0 bases at V and 4 bases at J, leaving 5 bases unmatched. In DNA, the CDR3 is TGCGCCAGCAGCTTGGGGACAGGGTTTAGCACTGAAGCTTTCTTT. This translates into CASSLGTGFSTEAFF.